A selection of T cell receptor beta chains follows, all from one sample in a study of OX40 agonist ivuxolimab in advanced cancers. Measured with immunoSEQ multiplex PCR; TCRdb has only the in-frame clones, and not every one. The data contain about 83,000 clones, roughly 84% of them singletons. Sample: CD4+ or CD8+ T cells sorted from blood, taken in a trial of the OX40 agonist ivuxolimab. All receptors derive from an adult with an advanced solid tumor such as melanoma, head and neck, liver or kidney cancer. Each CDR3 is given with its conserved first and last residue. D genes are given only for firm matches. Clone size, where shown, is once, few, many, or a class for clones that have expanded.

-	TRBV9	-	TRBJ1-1	CASSVIAENTEAFF	TGTGCCAGCAGCGTTATAGCCGAGAACACTGAAGCTTTCTTT
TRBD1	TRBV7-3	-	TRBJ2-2	CASSRGQGRNGELFF	TGTGCCAGCAGCCGAGGACAGGGGAGGAACGGGGAGCTGTTTTTT
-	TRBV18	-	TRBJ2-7	CASSPPSLSYEQYF	TGTGCCAGCTCACCACCGTCGTTATCCTACGAGCAGTACTTC
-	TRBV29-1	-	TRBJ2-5	CSVISDAQGRETQYF	TGCAGCGTTATTAGCGATGCCCAGGGGAGAGAGACCCAGTACTTC
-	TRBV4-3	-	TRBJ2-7	CASSQVVAAAYEQYF	TGCGCCAGCAGCCAGGTTGTCGCCGCCGCCTACGAGCAGTACTTC
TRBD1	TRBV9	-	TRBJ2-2	CASSATGTGTTGELFF	TGTGCCAGCAGCGCAACCGGGACAGGGACCACCGGGGAGCTGTTTTTT
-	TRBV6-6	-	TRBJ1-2	CASSYGGINYGYTF	TGTGCCAGCAGTTACGGAGGGATAAACTATGGCTACACCTTC
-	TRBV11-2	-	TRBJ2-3	CASSTGQDTQYF	TGTGCCAGCAGCACAGGGCAAGATACGCAGTATTTT
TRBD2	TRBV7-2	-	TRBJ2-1	CASSFHGRAGDEQFF	TGTGCCAGCAGCTTTCACGGGAGGGCCGGGGATGAGCAGTTCTTC
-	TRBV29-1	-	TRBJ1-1	CSVEVGEAFF	TGCAGCGTTGAAGTGGGAGAAGCTTTCTTT
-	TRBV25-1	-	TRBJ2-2	CASSEDLGTGELFF	TGTGCCAGCAGTGAGGACTTGGGTACCGGGGAGCTGTTTTTT
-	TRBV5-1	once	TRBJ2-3	CASSPPGGPTDTQYF	TGCGCCAGCAGCCCCCCAGGTGGTCCCACAGATACGCAGTATTTT
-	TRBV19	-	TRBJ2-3	CASTTGADTQYF	TGTGCCAGTACGACGGGAGCAGATACGCAGTATTTT
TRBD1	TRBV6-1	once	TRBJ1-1	CASERGRNTEAFF	TGTGCCAGCGAAAGGGGGCGGAACACTGAAGCTTTCTTT
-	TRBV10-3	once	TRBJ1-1	CAISTGHNTEAFF	TGTGCCATCAGTACAGGGCATAACACTGAAGCTTTCTTT
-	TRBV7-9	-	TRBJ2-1	CASSLAGAHVRLYNEQFF	TGTGCCAGCAGCTTGGCAGGAGCTCACGTCAGGCTCTACAATGAGCAGTTCTTC
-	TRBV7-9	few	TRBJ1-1	CASSLGELGEAFF	TGTGCCAGCAGCTTAGGAGAACTGGGTGAAGCTTTCTTT
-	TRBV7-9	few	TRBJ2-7	CASTPSSYEQYF	TGTGCCAGCACCCCGAGCTCCTACGAGCAGTACTTC
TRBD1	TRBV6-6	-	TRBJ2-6	CATAGMDRAGANVLTF	TGTGCCACCGCTGGAATGGACAGGGCTGGGGCCAACGTCCTGACTTTC
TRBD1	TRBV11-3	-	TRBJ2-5	CASNPGTGGETQYF	TGTGCCAGCAACCCGGGGACAGGGGGAGAGACCCAGTACTTC
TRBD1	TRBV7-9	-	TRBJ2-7	CASSLPSQDRASSYEQYF	TGTGCCAGCAGCTTACCATCCCAGGACAGGGCAAGCTCCTACGAGCAGTACTTC
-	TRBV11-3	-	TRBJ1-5	CASSLEEGQPQHF	TGTGCCAGCAGCTTAGAAGAGGGTCAGCCCCAGCATTTT
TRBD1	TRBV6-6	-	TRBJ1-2	CASSPGTGRYYTF	TGTGCCAGCAGTCCAGGGACAGGGAGATACTACACCTTC
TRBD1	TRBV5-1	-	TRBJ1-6	CASSLGVSSGQGNSAPLHF	TGCGCCAGCAGCTTGGGGGTCTCAAGTGGACAGGGGAATTCGGCACCCCTCCACTTT
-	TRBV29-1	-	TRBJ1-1	CSVGGQGKGLFF	TGCAGCGTTGGTGGGCAGGGTAAGGGACTGTTCTTT
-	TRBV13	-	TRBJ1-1	CASSLGPRPTWAFF	TGTGCCAGCAGCTTAGGCCCTCGGCCGACCTGGGCTTTCTTT
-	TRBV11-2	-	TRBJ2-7	CASSPRGQWGSYEQYF	TGTGCCAGCAGCCCTCGAGGTCAGTGGGGGTCCTACGAGCAGTACTTC
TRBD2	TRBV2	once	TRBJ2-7	CASSQTSGAHF	TGTGCCAGCAGTCAGACTAGCGGGGCCCACTTC
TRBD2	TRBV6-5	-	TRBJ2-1	CASSPGLAGGAEQFF	TGTGCCAGCAGCCCCGGACTAGCGGGAGGGGCTGAGCAGTTCTTC
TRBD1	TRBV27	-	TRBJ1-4	CASSLLRTGATTATNEKLFF	TGTGCCAGCAGTTTACTTCGGACAGGGGCCACCACTGCAACTAATGAAAAACTGTTTTTT
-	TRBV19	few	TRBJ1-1	CASRADTEAFF	TGTGCCAGTAGGGCAGACACTGAAGCTTTCTTT
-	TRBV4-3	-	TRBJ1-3	CASSQDEPRTGIGNTIYF	TGCGCCAGCAGCCAAGACGAACCACGCACTGGAATCGGAAACACCATATATTTT
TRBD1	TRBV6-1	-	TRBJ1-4	CASSHWGQGGEKLFF	TGTGCCAGCAGCCACTGGGGACAGGGGGGTGAAAAACTGTTTTTT
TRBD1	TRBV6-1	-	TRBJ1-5	CATRQGLTQHF	TGTGCCACCAGACAGGGTTTGACCCAGCATTTT
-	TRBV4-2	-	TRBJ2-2	CASSQRLDRPPGELFF	TGTGCCAGCAGCCAACGCCTGGACCGTCCCCCCGGGGAGCTGTTTTTT
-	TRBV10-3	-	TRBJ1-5	CAISEFGQGGEPQHF	TGTGCCATCAGTGAGTTTGGGCAGGGTGGAGAGCCCCAGCATTTT
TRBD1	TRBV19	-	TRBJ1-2	CASNEGQPYGYTF	TGTGCCAGTAATGAGGGACAGCCCTATGGCTACACCTTC